This T cell receptor beta chain stems from a study of CD8 T cells in Susac syndrome (dated by TCRdb to the late 2010s). For the wider study: The study used repertoire sequencing to test whether antigen drove CD8+ T cell activation and differentiation in Susac syndrome. CD8+ T cell repertoire clonality was compared between fewer than 13 healthy donors, around 14 Susac syndrome patients and roughly 15 multiple sclerosis patients. The research as a whole found: The number of individuals in the TCR sequencing and HLA analysis was acknowledged as relatively small.

Peripheral blood CD8+ and CD4+ T cells from healthy donors, Susac syndrome patients and multiple sclerosis patients were profiled by high-throughput TCR beta sequencing. The multiple sclerosis controls were treatment-naive patients who had stable or active relapsing-remitting disease and met the revised McDonald criteria. Bulk CD8+ and CD4+ T cells were purified by magnetic negative isolation, whereas CD8+ TEMRA cells were enriched by FACS. Blood was collected in EDTA tubes and processed within 24 hours, with PBMCs isolated through density gradient centrifugation. PBMCs destined for TCR sequencing were cryopreserved in liquid nitrogen and later thawed in a 37 °C water bath. A purity of at least 90% was achieved for sorted or isolated CD4+, CD8+ and CD8+ TEMRA cells. Based on the germline V gene (reference sequence), the CDR1 and CDR2 sequences are GTSNPN and SVGIG. The CDR3 spans 15 residues, from the cysteine through the phenylalanine. Only the CDR3 part of the read is kept: 45 bases, read in frame from the first base. The V and J ends are trimmed by 4 bases and 4 bases, leaving 19 bases between them.

RNA was extracted using the RNeasy kit, and roughly 0.45 to 1 microgram was reverse transcribed with random hexamers. The immunoSEQ multiplex PCR assay, which covers 54 Vbeta and 13 Jbeta segments, was used to amplify TCR beta CDR3 regions. PCR amplification bias was corrected using a synthetic template baseline for primer optimization and computational correction. As for the original processing: Reads were annotated to V, D and J genes according to IMGT and were analyzed with immunoSEQ Analyzer, with only productive sequences retained. Clonality was calculated as one minus the Shannon entropy normalized by log2 of the number of productive unique sequences. For each patient and control, public and private clones were evaluated among the 100 most prevalent clones. A clone was defined as Susac-specific if it was absent from the healthy and MS cohorts, from about a thousand published viral clones and from other ImmuneACCESS disease sequences. The public reads were reanalyzed by TCRdb: fastp trimming at Q25, MiXCR alignment, in-frame beta chains only. Each entry is one CDR3 protein sequence, shown with its most common DNA and genes. The V and J calls and clone size are TCRdb's, not the authors'. The sample includes about 430,000 distinct CDR3 sequences, with around 85% observed a single time. 0.09% to 0.15% of the sample is taken by the ten largest.

On this clonotype: What this receptor recognizes is not known. Base qualities are not recorded, but no much larger clone differs from it by a single base.

The rearrangement joined TRBV30 to TRBJ1-1, and the D gene may be TRBD1, 6 bases matching. Sequencing was performed on CD8+ T cells from PBMCs. This receptor was taken from a human donor with multiple sclerosis. The CDR3 reads CAWTPPWGRGTEAFF. The sequenced DNA: TGTGCCTGGACCCCTCCCTGGGGCAGGGGCACTGAAGCTTTCTTT.